These 6 T cell receptor beta chains were all obtained from the same sample, sequenced in a study of blood T cell repertoires in COVID-19. Sequenced by immunoSEQ multiplex PCR; TCRdb stores in-frame clones only, minus some. The sample lists under 75,000 clones, about 70% occurring once. Sequencing used peripheral blood. These receptors were taken from a woman over 75 with acute or convalescent COVID-19.

The chain combines TRBV7-3 with TRBJ2-7, with D possibly TRBD1 on 6 matching bases. Germline assignment: CDR1 SGHTA and CDR2 FQGTGA. The CDR3 totals 13 residues. Trimming stripped 1 base from V and 6 bases from J, with 10 bases between. The CDR3 region is CASSLRAGVEQYF. The CDR3 region has the DNA TGTGCCAGCAGCTTAAGGGCAGGGGTCGAGCAGTACTTC. Filled out from reference TRBV7-3 and TRBJ2-7, the complete variable domain reads GAGVSQTPSNKVTEKGKYVELRCDPISGHTALYWYRQSLGQGPEFLIYFQGTGAADDSGLPNDRFFAVRPEGSVSTLKIQRTERGDSAVYLCASSLRAGVEQYFGPGTRLTVT.

The rearrangement joins TRBV7-2 to TRBJ1-2, with no clear D. Trimming cost V 5 bases and J 3 bases, with 10 bases left between them. CDR1 is SGHTA and CDR2 is FQGNSA in the germline V gene. This CDR3 contains 13 residues. CDR3 residues: CASSRADHYGYTF. For the CDR3, the DNA is TGTGCCAGCAGCAGAGCGGACCACTATGGCTACACCTTC. The full variable domain, in which reference TRBV7-2 and TRBJ1-2 provide the parts outside the CDR3, is GAGVSQSPSNKVTEKGKDVELRCDPISGHTALYWYRQSLGQGLEFLIYFQGNSAPDKSGLPSDRFSAERTGGSVSTLTIQRTQQEDSAVYLCASSRADHYGYTFGSGTRLTVV.

This chain uses TRBV9 with TRBJ2-3; D perhaps matches TRBD1 (6 bases). Germline V gene lookup returns CDR1 SGDLS and CDR2 YYNGEE. Trimming shortened V by 2 bases and J by 3 bases, and 7 bases separated the two germline ends. This CDR3 has 13 residues. CDR3: CASSVQGTDTQYF. The CDR3 region has the DNA TGTGCCAGCAGCGTTCAGGGGACAGATACGCAGTATTTT.

The chain combines TRBV5-1 with TRBJ1-2, with D maybe TRBD1 (5 bases). Trimming shortened V by 4 bases and J by 3 bases, and 13 bases separated the two germline ends. The CDR3 consists of 14 residues. Per the germline V gene, CDR1 is SGHRS and CDR2 is YFSETQ. The CDR3 DNA reads TGCGCCAGCAGCCCGGGGGATTTTGACTATGGCTACACCTTC. Translated: CASSPGDFDYGYTF.

Comment on this clone: One junction end does not reproduce the germline sequence, and a read error may be involved. The J gene is TRBJ1-5, the V gene TRBV7-8, with TRBD1 matching 7 bases. The CDR3 is 12 amino acids. Per the germline V gene, CDR1 is SGHVS and CDR2 is FQNEAQ. CDR3 in DNA: TGTGCCAGCAGCCAGCGACAGGGTTCCCATCATTTT. Residues: CASSQRQGSHHF.

This clone occurred a few times. This chain uses TRBV7-9 with TRBJ2-2; TRBD1 might be the D (6 bases). V lost 2 bases and J lost 5, with 15 bases in between. This CDR3 contains 16 residues. The germline V gene has CDR1 SEHNR and CDR2 FQNEAQ (reference sequence). As DNA, the CDR3 is TGTGCCAGCAGCTTATTCACAGGGATGTATACCGGGGAGCTGTTTTTT. Encoded protein: CASSLFTGMYTGELFF.